What follows are 24 T cell receptor beta chains derived from one specimen sequenced in a study of blood T cells in healthy people across ages. Through a sample-barcoded 5' primer and a J-beta primer mix, a second PCR was run for about 6 to 12 cycles. TCRdb itself ran the 5' RACE reads through MiXCR, one entry per CDR3 protein. The sample gives 790,000 or so distinct CDR3 sequences, more than 55% of which show up once; 25% to 30% is in the top ten. What was sequenced was blood. These receptors originate from a middle-aged man in good health.

This clonotype came up a few times. This chain links TRBV5-1 with TRBJ2-5, with 9 bases aligning to TRBD1. J lost 2 bases, V lost 7 bases, and 9 bases had no gene match. The CDR3 extends over 15 amino acids. Germline V gives CDR1 SGHRS, CDR2 YFSETQ. The CDR3 loop reads CASVRGTGLQETQYF. For the CDR3, the DNA is TGCGCCAGCGTGCGAGGGACAGGGCTACAAGAGACCCAGTACTTC.

The CDR3 loop is CATSRDRASGTDTQYF. DNA for the CDR3: TGTGCCACCAGCAGAGATCGGGCTAGCGGCACAGATACGCAGTATTTT. The chain couples TRBV15 to TRBJ2-3, with D possibly matching TRBD2 (6 bases). Germline V gene sequence: CDR1 LNHNV, CDR2 YYDKDF (reference sequence). CDR3 length: 16 amino acids. With 0 bases removed from V and 1 base from J, the gap between germline ends came to 11 bases. The whole variable domain, filled in from reference TRBV15 and TRBJ2-3, reads DAMVIQNPRYQVTQFGKPVTLSCSQTLNHNVMYWYQQKSSQAPKLLFHYYDKDFNNEADTPDNFQSRRPNTSFCFLDIRSPGLGDTAMYLCATSRDRASGTDTQYFGPGTRLTVL.

This chain connects TRBV7-2 to TRBJ2-5; TRBD2 is a possible D gene (6 bases). CDR3 length: 15 amino acids. The V and J ends lost 5 bases and 11 bases respectively, with 24 bases between them. The germline V gene encodes CDR1 SGHTA and CDR2 FQGNSA. The CDR3 coding sequence is TGTGCCAGCAGCCTGGATCCCTCCCGGGGGTTTGAGCAGTACTTC. It specifies CASSLDPSRGFEQYF.

This clonotype was counted a single time. The chain joins TRBV6-6 to TRBJ2-2; either TRBD1 or TRBD2 may supply D (6 bases each). Trimming cost V 6 bases and J 6 bases, with 14 bases left between them. CDR3 size: 14 residues. In germline, CDR1 is MNHNY, CDR2 SVGAGI (reference sequence). For the CDR3, the DNA is TGTGCCAGCAGCACCTCAGGGGACTCCGGGGAGCTGTTTTTT. It translates to CASSTSGDSGELFF.

The chain recombines TRBV12-3 or TRBV12-4 with TRBJ1-1, with D tentatively TRBD1 (6 bases). The ends were cut back, 7 bases at V and 5 bases at J, with 11 bases in the middle. The CDR3 is 12 residues long. CDR3 amino acids: CASKGGGTEAFF. CDR3 DNA: TGTGCCAGCAAGGGAGGGGGGACTGAAGCTTTCTTT.

The table lists this clonotype with many counts. The rearrangement joins TRBV20-1 to TRBJ2-5; no definite D call. This CDR3 spans 14 amino acids. Germline CDR1 reads DFQATT; CDR2 reads SNEGSKA (reference sequence). V lost 0 bases to trimming and J lost 1 base, with 9 bases between them. The CDR3 nucleotides are TGCAGTGCTAGAGACGGCGGAGCCCAAGAGACCCAGTACTTC. This translates into CSARDGGAQETQYF.

The chain is built from TRBV28 and TRBJ2-5, with 13 bases matching TRBD2. J lost 7 bases, V lost 3 bases, and 14 bases had no gene match. This CDR3 contains 18 residues. CDR1 and CDR2 from the germline V gene are MDHEN and SYDVKM. This CDR3 reads CASSLESLGLAGLGTQYF. CDR3 DNA: TGTGCCAGCAGTTTGGAATCCTTGGGACTAGCGGGACTTGGGACCCAGTACTTC.

This clonotype was seen a few times. CDR3 region: CASSLGGTVGGYTF. CDR3 in DNA: TGTGCCAGCAGCTTAGGGGGGACAGTTGGAGGCTACACCTTC. The rearrangement joins TRBV11-2 to TRBJ1-2; 7 bases align to TRBD1. The CDR3 length is 14 residues. Germline V lookup: CDR1 SGHAT, CDR2 FQNNGV. The V and J ends lost 1 base and 8 bases, in that order; junction bases with no gene match: 7.

The V gene is TRBV7-9, the J gene TRBJ2-6, with no clear D. Trimming cost V 4 bases and J 2 bases, with 12 bases left between them. The CDR3 has 16 amino acids. The V gene's germline CDR1 is SEHNR and CDR2 FQNEAQ (reference sequence). The DNA for the CDR3 is TGTGCCAGCAGCTCTTACATCGGCGCTGGGGCCAACGTCCTGACTTTC. Translating it yields CASSSYIGAGANVLTF. The complete variable domain, with remaining parts taken from reference TRBV7-9 and TRBJ2-6, reads DTGVSQNPRHKITKRGQNVTFRCDPISEHNRLYWYRQTLGQGPEFLTYFQNEAQLEKSRLLSDRFSAERPKGSFSTLEIQRTEQGDSAMYLCASSSYIGAGANVLTFGAGSRLTVL.

Of note for this clonotype: Germline and junction disagree at one end, which may indicate a read error. The rearrangement joins TRBV6-1 to TRBJ1-4; D not resolved. The CDR3 runs 13 residues. CDR1 and CDR2 from the germline V gene are MNHNS and SASEGT. The CDR3 DNA is TGTGCCAGCAGGTCCATAGCTAATGAAAAGCTGTTTTTT. Its translation: CASRSIANEKLFF.

This clonotype showed up many times. This rearrangement joins TRBV12-3 or TRBV12-4 to TRBJ1-1; D not resolved. The CDR3 runs 16 residues. V lost 7 bases and J lost 5, with 23 bases in between. The CDR3 here is CASNMWTFDTGTEAFF. The CDR3 bases are TGTGCCAGCAACATGTGGACGTTTGACACGGGGACTGAAGCTTTCTTT.

The chain couples TRBV14 to TRBJ2-1, with D tentatively TRBD2 (5 bases). This CDR3 has 15 residues. Per the germline V gene, CDR1 is SGHDN and CDR2 is FVKESK. The V gene lost 5 bases and the J gene lost 10 bases, with 21 bases spanning the gap. The CDR3 region is CASSTQPHGGGEQFF. For the CDR3, the DNA is TGTGCCAGCAGCACGCAGCCCCATGGAGGAGGCGAGCAGTTCTTC.

The V gene is TRBV24-1, the J gene TRBJ2-1; TRBD1 matches at 8 bases. The CDR3 runs 14 residues. The germline CDR1 and CDR2 sequences are KGHDR and SFDVKD. V dropped 5 bases and J dropped 11; count of bases not matched to a gene: 10. The CDR3 here is CATSVQGAGDKQFF. For the CDR3, the DNA is TGTGCCACCAGTGTTCAGGGGGCCGGAGATAAGCAGTTCTTC.

The rearrangement links TRBV28 to TRBJ2-5; TRBD1 agrees at 7 bases. V lost 5 bases and J lost 7; bases outside the gene matches: 4. The germline V gene encodes CDR1 MDHEN and CDR2 SYDVKM. The CDR3 contains 12 residues. Here the CDR3 DNA reads TGTGCCAGCAGTCGACAGGGTGCGACCCAGTACTTC. Its translation is CASSRQGATQYF.

The table lists this clonotype with a count of one. This rearrangement joins TRBV20-1 to TRBJ2-7; maybe TRBD1 (6 bases). CDR1 is DFQATT and CDR2 is SNEGSKA in the germline V gene (reference sequence). The CDR3 contains 14 residues. The V end lost 1 base, the J end lost 0 bases, and 10 bases lay between the germline ends. CDR3 protein: CSARAGQSSYEQYF. The CDR3 region has the DNA TGCAGTGCTAGAGCAGGACAGAGCTCCTACGAGCAGTACTTC.

This clonotype showed up just once. This chain uses TRBV27 with TRBJ2-7, with TRBD2 matching over 10 bases. CDR1 is MNHEY, CDR2 SMNVEV, per germline (reference sequence). There are 15 residues in the CDR3. V shed 5 bases and J 1 base; nucleotides not matched to a gene: 5. CDR3 region: CASSALAGLSYEQYF. The DNA of the CDR3 is TGTGCCAGCAGTGCACTAGCGGGGCTTTCCTACGAGCAGTACTTC.

This clonotype was detected a few times. The V call is TRBV9, the J call TRBJ2-7; D is possibly TRBD2 (6 bases). The V end was cut by 2 bases, the J end by 1 base, with 16 bases between. This CDR3 has 16 residues. Germline CDR1 and CDR2: SGDLS and YYNGEE. In DNA form, the CDR3 reads TGTGCCAGCAGCGTGGGGAAGCGCGGGGCATCCTACGAGCAGTACTTC. It encodes CASSVGKRGASYEQYF.

The V gene is TRBV20-1, the J gene TRBJ2-4; 9 bases are shared with TRBD2. Germline loops: CDR1 DFQATT, CDR2 SNEGSKA (reference sequence). The CDR3 sequence is 15 residues long. Trimming at V came to 5 bases and at J to 3 bases, leaving 8 bases not matched to a gene. Written as DNA, the CDR3 is TGCAGTGCTTCCCTAGCGGGGAGGGTCAAAAACATTCAGTACTTC. Its protein product is CSASLAGRVKNIQYF.

V gene TRBV29-1 combines with J gene TRBJ2-5; D not resolved. The CDR3 covers 11 residues. CDR1 and CDR2 from the germline V gene are SQVTM and ANQGSEA. With 3 bases removed from V and 9 bases from J, the gap between germline ends came to 11 bases. The CDR3: CSVDRSGAQYF. The CDR3 DNA reads as TGCAGCGTTGATAGGTCAGGAGCCCAGTACTTC.

Note on this clonotype: A read error may be the cause here, since a much bigger clone is one base away. V is TRBV20-1 and J is TRBJ2-1, with 12 bases lining up with TRBD2. The trim removed 5 bases at V and 10 bases at J, leaving 15 bases unmatched. In germline, CDR1 is DFQATT, CDR2 SNEGSKA (reference sequence). This CDR3 has 16 amino acids. The CDR3 protein is CSAWASGRVSSYEQFF. DNA for the CDR3: TGCAGTGCTTGGGCTAGCGGGAGGGTCAGCTCCTACGAGCAGTTCTTC.

The chain links TRBV4-1 to TRBJ2-1; 12 bases agree with TRBD2. Matching the DNA end better, TRBJ2-7 makes the J call doubtful. CDR1 and CDR2 (germline): MGHRA, YSYEKL. The CDR3 is made up of 20 amino acids. The CDR3 bases are TGCGCCAGCAGCCAAGATCCCGTACTAGCGGGAGGATCCTCCTACAATGAGCAGTACTTC. Amino acids: CASSQDPVLAGGSSYNEQYF.

V and J are TRBV11-2 and TRBJ2-3; either TRBD1 or TRBD2 may supply D (6 bases each). V was clipped by 1 base and J by 9 bases, with 17 bases between them. This CDR3 has 15 residues. The germline gives CDR1 SGHAT, CDR2 FQNNGV. The CDR3 region is CASSLALGASVTQYF. CDR3 in DNA: TGTGCCAGCAGCTTAGCTCTGGGGGCTAGCGTCACGCAGTATTTT.

This sequence joins TRBV4-1 and TRBJ2-7, with a tentative D call TRBD1 (6 bases). This CDR3 has 12 residues. Trimming pared 1 base from V and 6 bases from J, leaving 7 bases between. CDR1 and CDR2 from the germline V gene are MGHRA and YSYEKL. The CDR3 is CASSQGTAEQYF. For the CDR3, the DNA is TGCGCCAGCAGCCAAGGGACAGCCGAGCAGTACTTC.

The rearrangement links TRBV20-1 to TRBJ2-5, with a weak D call TRBD1 (5 bases). The V end lost 5 bases, the J end lost 1 base, and 11 bases lay between the germline ends. The CDR3 has 13 residues. In germline, CDR1 is DFQATT, CDR2 SNEGSKA (reference sequence). For the CDR3, the DNA is TGCAGTGCTGATCTGACAGTCCAAGAGACCCAGTACTTC. Translation: CSADLTVQETQYF.